This TCR beta chain was captured in a study of T cells in Graves' hyperthyroidism and ophthalmopathy. Looked up from germline, CDR1 is SEHNR and CDR2 is FQNEAQ (reference sequence). Trimming removed 4 bases from V and 5 bases from J; junction bases left unmatched: 12. There are 17 residues in the CDR3. The study excluded patients with uncontrolled infection, other autoimmune disease, pregnancy or lactation. The TCR beta CDR3 regions underwent amplification using RNA transcripts as the source. HTBI primers were employed in a first-round RT-PCR of the TCR CDR3. One entry per CDR3 protein, called by TCRdb with MiXCR from the multiplex PCR reads. The profile covers under 700,000 distinct CDR3 sequences, with roughly a sixth appearing a single time and around 18% taken by the ten largest.

The chain combines TRBV7-9 with TRBJ2-1, with 9 bases lining up with TRBD2. The sequencing input was blood. The TCR comes from a woman aged 18-29 years with Graves' hyperthyroidism. The CDR3 bases are TGTGCCAGCAGCTGGGGAGCGGGAGGCTCCCTAGACAATGAGCAGTTCTTC. Translation: CASSWGAGGSLDNEQFF.